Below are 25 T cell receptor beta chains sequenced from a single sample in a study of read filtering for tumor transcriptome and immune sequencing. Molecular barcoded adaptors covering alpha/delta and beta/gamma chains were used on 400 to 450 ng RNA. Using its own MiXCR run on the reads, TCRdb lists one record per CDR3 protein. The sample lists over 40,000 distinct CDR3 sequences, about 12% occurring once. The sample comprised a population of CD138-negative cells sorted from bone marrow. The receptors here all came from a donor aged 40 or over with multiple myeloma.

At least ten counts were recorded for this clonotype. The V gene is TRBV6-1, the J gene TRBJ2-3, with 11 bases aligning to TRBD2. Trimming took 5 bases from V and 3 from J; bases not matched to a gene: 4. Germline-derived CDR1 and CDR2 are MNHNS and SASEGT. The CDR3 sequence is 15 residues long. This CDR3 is CASSIAGGKTDTQYF. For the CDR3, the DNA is TGTGCCAGCAGTATAGCGGGAGGGAAAACAGATACGCAGTATTTT.

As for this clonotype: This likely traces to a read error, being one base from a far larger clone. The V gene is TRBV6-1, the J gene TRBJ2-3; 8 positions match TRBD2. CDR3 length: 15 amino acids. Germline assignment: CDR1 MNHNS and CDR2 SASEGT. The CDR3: CAGSEASGSTDTQYF. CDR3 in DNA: TGTGCCGGCAGTGAAGCTAGCGGGAGCACAGATACGCAGTATTTT.

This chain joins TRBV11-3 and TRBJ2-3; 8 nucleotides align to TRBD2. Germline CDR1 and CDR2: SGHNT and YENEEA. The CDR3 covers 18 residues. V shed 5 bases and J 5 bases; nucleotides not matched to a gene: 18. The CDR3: CASSQEDGSSGTLDTQYF. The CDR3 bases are TGTGCCAGCAGCCAAGAAGACGGGAGTAGCGGGACTTTAGATACGCAGTATTTT.

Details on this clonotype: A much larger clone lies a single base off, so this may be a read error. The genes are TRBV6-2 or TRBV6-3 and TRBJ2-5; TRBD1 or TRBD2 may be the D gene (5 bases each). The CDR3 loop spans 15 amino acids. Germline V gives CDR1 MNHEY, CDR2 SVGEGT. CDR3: CASNYERDPQETQYF. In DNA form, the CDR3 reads TGTGCCAGCAATTACGAGAGGGACCCGCAAGAGACCCAGTACTTC.

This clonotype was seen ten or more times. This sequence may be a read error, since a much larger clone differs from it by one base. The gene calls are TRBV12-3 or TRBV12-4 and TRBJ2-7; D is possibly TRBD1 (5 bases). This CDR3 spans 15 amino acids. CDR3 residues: CVSSLVVQGGYEQYF. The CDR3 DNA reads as TGTGTCAGCAGTTTGGTAGTTCAGGGCGGCTACGAGCAGTACTTC.

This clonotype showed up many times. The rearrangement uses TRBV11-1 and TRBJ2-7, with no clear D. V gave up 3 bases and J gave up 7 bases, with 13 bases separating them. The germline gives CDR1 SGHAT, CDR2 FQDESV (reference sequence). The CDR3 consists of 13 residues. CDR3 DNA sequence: TGTGCCAGCAGCTTGGACCGTTTATGGGAGCAGTACTTC. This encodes CASSLDRLWEQYF.

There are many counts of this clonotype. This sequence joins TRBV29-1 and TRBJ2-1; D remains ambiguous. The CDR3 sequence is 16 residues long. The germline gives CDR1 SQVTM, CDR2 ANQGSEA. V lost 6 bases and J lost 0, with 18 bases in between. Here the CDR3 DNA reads TGCAGCGTGTCTATTGGTAGTGAGTACTCCTACAATGAGCAGTTCTTC. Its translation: CSVSIGSEYSYNEQFF.

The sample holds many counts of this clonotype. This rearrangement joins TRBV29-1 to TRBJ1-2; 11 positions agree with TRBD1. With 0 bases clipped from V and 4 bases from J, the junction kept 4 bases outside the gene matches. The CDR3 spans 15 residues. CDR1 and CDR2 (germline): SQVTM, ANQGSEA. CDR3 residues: CSVEEGTGGSYGYTF. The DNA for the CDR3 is TGCAGCGTTGAAGAGGGGACAGGGGGTAGCTATGGCTACACCTTC.

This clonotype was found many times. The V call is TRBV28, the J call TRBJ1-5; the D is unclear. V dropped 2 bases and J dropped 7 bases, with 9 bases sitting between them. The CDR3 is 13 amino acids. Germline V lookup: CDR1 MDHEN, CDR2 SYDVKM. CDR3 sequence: CASSLQRVQPQHF. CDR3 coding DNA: TGTGCCAGCAGTTTACAAAGGGTGCAGCCCCAGCATTTT.

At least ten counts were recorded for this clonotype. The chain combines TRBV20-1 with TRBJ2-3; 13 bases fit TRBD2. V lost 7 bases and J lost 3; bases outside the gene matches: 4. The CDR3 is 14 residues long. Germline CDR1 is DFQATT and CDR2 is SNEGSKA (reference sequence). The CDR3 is CSVPTSGRTDTQYF. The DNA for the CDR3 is TGCAGTGTACCGACTAGCGGGAGGACAGATACGCAGTATTTT.

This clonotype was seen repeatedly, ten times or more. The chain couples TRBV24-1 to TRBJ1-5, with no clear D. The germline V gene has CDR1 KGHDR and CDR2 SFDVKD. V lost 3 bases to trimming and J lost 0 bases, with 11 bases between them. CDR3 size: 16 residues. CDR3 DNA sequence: TGTGCCACCAGTGATGGGGTAAGGAATAGCAATCAGCCCCAGCATTTT. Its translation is CATSDGVRNSNQPQHF.

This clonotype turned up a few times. CDR3 nucleotide sequence: TGTGCCTGGAGTCAGGGAATGGAGACCCAGTACTTC. Residues: CAWSQGMETQYF. The chain couples TRBV30 to TRBJ2-5; TRBD1 might be the D (5 bases). The CDR3 extends over 12 amino acids. The V end lost 2 bases, the J end lost 5 bases, and 9 bases lay between the germline ends. Germline CDR1 and CDR2: GTSNPN and SVGIG (reference sequence).

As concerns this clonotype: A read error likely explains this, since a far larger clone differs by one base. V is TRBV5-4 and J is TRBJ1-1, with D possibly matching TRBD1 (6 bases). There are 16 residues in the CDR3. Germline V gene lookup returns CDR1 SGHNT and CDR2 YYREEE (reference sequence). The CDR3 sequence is CASSLGGIRGNSPIHF. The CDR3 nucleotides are TGTGCCAGCAGCTTGGGGGGCATCAGGGGTAATTCACCCATCCACTTT. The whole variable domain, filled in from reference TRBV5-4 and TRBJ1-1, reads ETGVTQSPTHLIKTRGQQVTLRCSSQSGHNTVSWYQQALGQGPQFIFQYYREEENGRGNFPPRFSGLQFPNYSSELNVNALELDDSALYLCASSLGGIRGNSPIHFGQGTRLTVV.

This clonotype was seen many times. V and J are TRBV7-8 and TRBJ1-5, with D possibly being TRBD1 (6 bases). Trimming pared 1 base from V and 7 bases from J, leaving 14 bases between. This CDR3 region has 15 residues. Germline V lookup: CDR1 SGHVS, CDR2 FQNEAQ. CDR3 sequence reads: CASSLEQGREQPQHF. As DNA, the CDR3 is TGTGCCAGCAGCTTAGAACAGGGTCGTGAGCAGCCCCAGCATTTT. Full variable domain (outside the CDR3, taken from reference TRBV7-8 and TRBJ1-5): GAGVSQSPRYKVAKRGQDVALRCDPISGHVSLFWYQQALGQGPEFLTYFQNEAQLDKSGLPSDRFFAERPEGSVSTLKIQRTQQEDSAVYLCASSLEQGREQPQHFGDGTRLSIL.

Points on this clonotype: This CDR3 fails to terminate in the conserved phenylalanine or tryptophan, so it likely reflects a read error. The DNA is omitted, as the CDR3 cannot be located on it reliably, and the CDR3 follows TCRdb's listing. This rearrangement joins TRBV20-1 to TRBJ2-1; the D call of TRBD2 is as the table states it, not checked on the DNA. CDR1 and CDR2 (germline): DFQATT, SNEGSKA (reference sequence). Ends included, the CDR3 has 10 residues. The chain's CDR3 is CSARLAEQVS.

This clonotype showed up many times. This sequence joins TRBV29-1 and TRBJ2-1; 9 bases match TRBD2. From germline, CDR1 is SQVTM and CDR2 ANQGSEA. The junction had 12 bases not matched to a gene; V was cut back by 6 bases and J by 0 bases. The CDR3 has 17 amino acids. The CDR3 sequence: CSVDLAGSPSSYNEQFF. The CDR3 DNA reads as TGCAGCGTAGACCTAGCGGGATCTCCAAGCTCCTACAATGAGCAGTTCTTC.

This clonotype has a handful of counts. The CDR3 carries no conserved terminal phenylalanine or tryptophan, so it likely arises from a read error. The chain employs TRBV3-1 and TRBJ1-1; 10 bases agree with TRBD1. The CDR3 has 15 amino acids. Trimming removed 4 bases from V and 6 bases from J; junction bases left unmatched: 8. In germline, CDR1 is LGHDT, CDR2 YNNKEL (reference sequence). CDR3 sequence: CASSRDRGLLSEAFS. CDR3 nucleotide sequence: TGTGCCAGCAGCCGGGACAGGGGTTTACTATCTGAAGCTTTCTCT.

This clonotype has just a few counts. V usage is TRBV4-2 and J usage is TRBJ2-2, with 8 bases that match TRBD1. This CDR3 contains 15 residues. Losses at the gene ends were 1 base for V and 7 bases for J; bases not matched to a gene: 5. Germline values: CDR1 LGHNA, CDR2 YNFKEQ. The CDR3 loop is CASSQVPGTGGELFF. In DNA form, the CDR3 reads TGTGCCAGCAGCCAAGTTCCAGGGACAGGCGGGGAGCTGTTTTTT.

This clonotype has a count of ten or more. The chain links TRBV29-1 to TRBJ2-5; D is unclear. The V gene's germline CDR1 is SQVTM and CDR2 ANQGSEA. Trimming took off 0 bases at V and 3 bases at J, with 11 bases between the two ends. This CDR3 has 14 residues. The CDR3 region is CSVEEGKKKETQYF. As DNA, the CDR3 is TGCAGCGTTGAAGAGGGGAAGAAAAAAGAGACCCAGTACTTC. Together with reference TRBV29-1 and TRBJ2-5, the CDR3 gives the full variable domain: SAVISQKPSRDICQRGTSLTIQCQVDSQVTMMFWYRQQPGQSLTLIATANQGSEATYESGFVIDKFPISRPNLTFSTLTVSNMSPEDSSIYLCSVEEGKKKETQYFGPGTRLLVL.

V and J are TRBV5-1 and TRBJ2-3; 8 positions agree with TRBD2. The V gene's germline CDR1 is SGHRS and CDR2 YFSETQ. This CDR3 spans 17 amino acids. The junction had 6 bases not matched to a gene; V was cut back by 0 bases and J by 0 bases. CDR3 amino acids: CASSLETLAGSTDTQYF. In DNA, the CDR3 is TGCGCCAGCAGCTTGGAGACGCTAGCGGGTAGCACAGATACGCAGTATTTT.

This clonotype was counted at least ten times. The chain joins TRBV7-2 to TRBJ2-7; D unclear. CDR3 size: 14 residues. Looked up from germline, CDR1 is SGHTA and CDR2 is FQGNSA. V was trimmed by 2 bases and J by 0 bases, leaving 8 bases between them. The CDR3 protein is CASSLSRNSYEQYF. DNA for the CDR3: TGTGCCAGCAGCTTAAGCAGGAACTCCTACGAGCAGTACTTC. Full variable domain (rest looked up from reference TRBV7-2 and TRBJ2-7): GAGVSQSPSNKVTEKGKDVELRCDPISGHTALYWYRQSLGQGLEFLIYFQGNSAPDKSGLPSDRFSAERTGGSVSTLTIQRTQQEDSAVYLCASSLSRNSYEQYFGPGTRLTVT.

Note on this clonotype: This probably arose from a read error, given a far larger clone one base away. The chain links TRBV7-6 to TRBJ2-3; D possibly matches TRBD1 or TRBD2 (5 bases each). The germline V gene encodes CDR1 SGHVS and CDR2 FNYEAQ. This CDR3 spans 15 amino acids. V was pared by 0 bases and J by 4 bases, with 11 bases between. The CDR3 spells CASSLAPGASDTQYF. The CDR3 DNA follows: TGTGCCAGCAGCTTAGCCCCCGGGGCCTCAGATACGCAGTATTTT.

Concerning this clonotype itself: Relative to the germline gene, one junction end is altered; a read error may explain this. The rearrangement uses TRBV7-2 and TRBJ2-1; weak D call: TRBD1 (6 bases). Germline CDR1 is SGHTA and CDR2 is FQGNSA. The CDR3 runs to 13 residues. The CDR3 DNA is TGTACCAGCAGCTCACAGGGTCAGGGTGAGCAATTCTTC. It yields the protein CTSSSQGQGEQFF.

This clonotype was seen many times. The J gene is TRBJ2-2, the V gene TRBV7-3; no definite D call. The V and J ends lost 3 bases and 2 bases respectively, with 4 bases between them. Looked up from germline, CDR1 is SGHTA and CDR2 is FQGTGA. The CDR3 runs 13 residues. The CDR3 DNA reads TGTGCCAGCAGCTTCATAAACACCGGGGAGCTGTTTTTT. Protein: CASSFINTGELFF.

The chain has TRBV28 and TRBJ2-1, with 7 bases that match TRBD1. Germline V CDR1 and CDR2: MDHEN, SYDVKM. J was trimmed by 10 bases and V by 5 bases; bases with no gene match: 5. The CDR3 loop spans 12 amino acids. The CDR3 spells CASSLRQGEQFF. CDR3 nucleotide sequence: TGTGCCAGCAGTCTCCGACAGGGAGAGCAGTTCTTC.